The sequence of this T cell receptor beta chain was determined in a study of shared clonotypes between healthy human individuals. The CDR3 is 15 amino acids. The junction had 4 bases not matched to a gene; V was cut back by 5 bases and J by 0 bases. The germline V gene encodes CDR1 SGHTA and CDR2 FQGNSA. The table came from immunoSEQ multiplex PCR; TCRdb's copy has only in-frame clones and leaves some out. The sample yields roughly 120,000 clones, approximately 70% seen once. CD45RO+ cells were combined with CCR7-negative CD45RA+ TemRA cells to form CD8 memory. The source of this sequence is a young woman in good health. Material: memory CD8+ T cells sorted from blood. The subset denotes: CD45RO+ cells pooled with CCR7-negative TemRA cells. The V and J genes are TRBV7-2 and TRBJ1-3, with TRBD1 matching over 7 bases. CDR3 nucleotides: TGTGCCAGCAGCCCAGACAGGGCCTCTGGAAACACCATATATTTT. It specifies CASSPDRASGNTIYF.